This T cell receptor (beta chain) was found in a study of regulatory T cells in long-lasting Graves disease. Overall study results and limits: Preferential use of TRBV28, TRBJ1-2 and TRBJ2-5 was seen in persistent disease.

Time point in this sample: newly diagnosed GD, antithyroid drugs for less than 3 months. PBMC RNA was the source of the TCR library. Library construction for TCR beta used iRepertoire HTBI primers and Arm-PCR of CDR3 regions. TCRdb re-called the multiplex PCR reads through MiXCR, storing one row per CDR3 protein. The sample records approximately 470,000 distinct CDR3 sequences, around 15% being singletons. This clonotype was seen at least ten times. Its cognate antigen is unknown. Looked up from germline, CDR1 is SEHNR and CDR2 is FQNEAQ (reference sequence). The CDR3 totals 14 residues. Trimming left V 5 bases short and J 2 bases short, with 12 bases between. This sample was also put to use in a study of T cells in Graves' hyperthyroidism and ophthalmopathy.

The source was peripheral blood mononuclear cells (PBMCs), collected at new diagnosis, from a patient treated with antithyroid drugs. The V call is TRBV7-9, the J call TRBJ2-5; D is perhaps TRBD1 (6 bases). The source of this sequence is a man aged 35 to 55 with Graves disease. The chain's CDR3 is CASSRGQSQETQYF. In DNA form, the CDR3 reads TGTGCCAGCAGCCGAGGACAGAGTCAAGAGACCCAGTACTTC.